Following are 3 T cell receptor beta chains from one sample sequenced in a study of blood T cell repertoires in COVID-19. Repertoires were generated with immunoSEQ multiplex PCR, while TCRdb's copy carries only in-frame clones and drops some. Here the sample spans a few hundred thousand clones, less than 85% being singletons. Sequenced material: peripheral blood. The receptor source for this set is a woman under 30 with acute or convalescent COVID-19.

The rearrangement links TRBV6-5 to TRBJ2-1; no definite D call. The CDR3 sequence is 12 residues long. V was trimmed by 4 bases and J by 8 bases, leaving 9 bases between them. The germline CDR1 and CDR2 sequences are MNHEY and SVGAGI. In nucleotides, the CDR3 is TGTGCCAGCAGTTCTCAGTCACATGAGCAGTTCTTC. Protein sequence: CASSSQSHEQFF.

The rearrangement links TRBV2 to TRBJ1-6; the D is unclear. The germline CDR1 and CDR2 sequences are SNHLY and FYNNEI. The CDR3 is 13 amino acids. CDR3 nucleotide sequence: TGTGCAAGGAACGGGGACTATAATTCACCCCTCCACTTT. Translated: CARNGDYNSPLHF. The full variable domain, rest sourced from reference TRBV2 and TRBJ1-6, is EPEVTQTPSHQVTQMGQEVILRCVPISNHLYFYWYRQILGQKVEFLVSFYNNEISEKSEIFDDQFSVERPDGSNFTLKIRSTKLEDSAMYFCARNGDYNSPLHFGNGTRLTVT.

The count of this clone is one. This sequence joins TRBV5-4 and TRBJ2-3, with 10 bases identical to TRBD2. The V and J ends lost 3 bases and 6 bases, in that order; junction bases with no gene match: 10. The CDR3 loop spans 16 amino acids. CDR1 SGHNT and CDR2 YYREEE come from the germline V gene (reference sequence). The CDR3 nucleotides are TGTGCCAGCAGCTCTAGCGGGGGCGGTAGCTGGGATACGCAGTATTTT. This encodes CASSSSGGGSWDTQYF.